Shown below are 17 T cell receptor beta chains from a single sample sequenced in a study of cytomegalovirus exposure and HLA in healthy donors. Amplification used 60 Vbeta primers and 13 Jbeta primers. TCRdb keeps only in-frame clones here, not all; method: immunoSEQ multiplex PCR. In the table there are fewer than 200,000 clones, approximately 80% of which are singletons. Material for sequencing was PBMCs. These receptors all stem from a woman between 45 and 65 years old in good health and CMV-seropositive.

The rearrangement links TRBV2 to TRBJ2-3, with D possibly being TRBD2 (5 bases). V was trimmed by 7 bases and J by 0 bases, leaving 14 bases between them. Germline V gives CDR1 SNHLY, CDR2 FYNNEI. The CDR3 covers 15 residues. The chain's CDR3 is CASIASGASTDTQYF. The DNA for the CDR3 is TGTGCCAGCATCGCAAGCGGAGCTAGCACAGATACGCAGTATTTT.

The J gene is TRBJ1-5, the V gene TRBV9; a possible D gene is TRBD1 (5 bases). Germline loops: CDR1 SGDLS, CDR2 YYNGEE. V gave up 0 bases and J gave up 1 base, with 11 bases separating them. CDR3 length equals 16 residues. The CDR3 sequence is CASSVGGEASNQPQHF. In DNA form, the CDR3 reads TGTGCCAGCAGCGTAGGGGGGGAAGCGAGCAATCAGCCCCAGCATTTT.

This rearrangement joins TRBV7-2 to TRBJ1-1, with 8 positions matching TRBD1. CDR1 is SGHTA, CDR2 FQGNSA, per germline. The CDR3 runs 16 residues. With V trimmed by 2 bases and J by 3 bases, 8 bases remained unmatched. The CDR3 bases are TGTGCCAGCAGCTTAAGAGGGCAGGGGGCGGACACTGAAGCTTTCTTT. Its translation is CASSLRGQGADTEAFF.

The chain uses TRBV4-3 and TRBJ1-2; a possible D gene is TRBD1 (6 bases). Per germline, CDR1 LGHNA and CDR2 YSLEER. With 3 bases removed from V and 2 bases from J, the gap between germline ends came to 7 bases. This CDR3 has 13 amino acids. DNA for the CDR3: TGCGCCAGCAGCCAGCAGGGGAACTATGGCTACACCTTC. It encodes CASSQQGNYGYTF.

This chain uses TRBV5-1 with TRBJ2-7; D call uncertain. There are 14 residues in the CDR3. V lost 2 bases and J 0 bases, leaving 9 bases between the germline ends. CDR1 and CDR2 (germline): SGHRS, YFSETQ. The DNA of the CDR3 is TGCGCCAGCAGCTTACTTTCGAGCTCCTACGAGCAGTACTTC. As protein: CASSLLSSSYEQYF.

The chain employs TRBV6-5 and TRBJ2-7, with 8 bases lining up with TRBD1. Per the germline V gene, CDR1 is MNHEY and CDR2 is SVGAGI. The V gene end was trimmed by 6 bases and the J gene end by 0 bases; junction bases not matched to a gene: 4. This CDR3 has 14 residues. CDR3 DNA sequence: TGTGCCAGCAGGGGACAGGCGAGCTCCTACGAGCAGTACTTC. As protein: CASRGQASSYEQYF.

The V and J genes are TRBV10-3 and TRBJ2-5; 11 bases match TRBD2. CDR1 and CDR2 from the germline V gene are ENHRY and SYGVKD. V shed 3 bases, J shed 3 bases, and the junction held 3 bases outside the gene matches. The CDR3 has 15 residues. The CDR3 region is CAISDASGRKETQYF. DNA for the CDR3: TGTGCCATCAGTGATGCTAGCGGGAGGAAAGAGACCCAGTACTTC.

Here the CDR3 DNA reads TGTGCCAGCAGCTCCGCGCGGTGGGGCGGGGGGGACTACAATGAGCAGTTCTTC. It specifies CASSSARWGGGDYNEQFF. The rearrangement uses TRBV11-2 and TRBJ2-1, with 9 bases aligning to TRBD2. This CDR3 has 18 residues. V was clipped by 4 bases and J by 3 bases; unmatched bases: 13. Germline CDR1 and CDR2: SGHAT and FQNNGV.

This rearrangement joins TRBV5-1 to TRBJ2-7; no clear D. Trimming took 1 base from V and 2 from J, leaving 10 bases between them. Germline V lookup: CDR1 SGHRS, CDR2 YFSETQ. This CDR3 is built from 14 residues. In nucleotides, the CDR3 is TGCGCCAGCAGCTTGAGCCCGTCCGCCTACGAGCAGTACTTC. Residues: CASSLSPSAYEQYF. Complete variable domain (other parts from reference TRBV5-1 and TRBJ2-7): KAGVTQTPRYLIKTRGQQVTLSCSPISGHRSVSWYQQTPGQGLQFLFEYFSETQRNKGNFPGRFSGRQFSNSRSEMNVSTLELGDSALYLCASSLSPSAYEQYFGPGTRLTVT.

The V gene is TRBV10-3, the J gene TRBJ1-2; TRBD1 matches at 7 bases. V was pared by 6 bases and J by 6 bases, with 7 bases of the junction left unmatched. The CDR3 runs to 13 residues. Germline CDR1 and CDR2: ENHRY and SYGVKD. The CDR3 loop reads CAIRETGAHGYTF. The CDR3 DNA follows: TGTGCCATCAGGGAAACAGGGGCCCATGGCTACACCTTC.

This clone appeared once. J is TRBJ1-2 and V is TRBV7-2, with D hard to call. Trimming cost V 1 base and J 8 bases, with 14 bases left between them. The CDR3 sequence is 14 residues long. CDR1 and CDR2 (germline): SGHTA, FQGNSA. CDR3 sequence: CASSLDSILRGYTF. The CDR3 DNA sequence: TGTGCCAGCAGCTTAGACTCGATCCTGAGGGGCTACACCTTC.

The chain uses TRBV7-3 and TRBJ2-5, with D maybe TRBD2 (6 bases). CDR1 SGHTA and CDR2 FQGTGA come from the germline V gene. CDR3 length equals 15 residues. Between the trimmed V and J ends, which lost 4 bases and 4 bases, there was a span of 16 bases. DNA for the CDR3: TGTGCCAGCAGCTCCCCTAGCGAGGGGAGAGAGACCCAGTACTTC. Encoded protein: CASSSPSEGRETQYF.

This clone has a single count. Here the CDR3 DNA reads TGTGCCAGCAGGAGCTGGGGGGGGCAGGACACTGAAGCTTTCTTT. Its translation is CASRSWGGQDTEAFF. The V call is TRBV6-5, the J call TRBJ1-1; tentatively, D is TRBD1 (6 bases). V lost 6 bases to trimming and J lost 3 bases, with 17 bases between them. The CDR3 covers 15 residues. The germline gives CDR1 MNHEY, CDR2 SVGAGI.

The chain couples TRBV5-4 to TRBJ2-5; D unresolved. The length of the CDR3 is 15 residues. Trimming cost V 4 bases and J 7 bases, with 20 bases left between them. Germline V gene lookup returns CDR1 SGHNT and CDR2 YYREEE (reference sequence). The CDR3 reads CASSQDSQARRTQYF. In nucleotides, the CDR3 is TGTGCCAGCAGCCAAGATTCGCAGGCTCGGCGGACCCAGTACTTC.

The V and J genes are TRBV7-9 and TRBJ2-7; 7 bases match TRBD2. Germline V gives CDR1 SEHNR, CDR2 FQNEAQ (reference sequence). The CDR3 has 15 residues. The V gene end was trimmed by 3 bases and the J gene end by 7 bases; junction bases not matched to a gene: 12. This CDR3 is CASSFFLASGGEQYF. CDR3 sequence (DNA): TGTGCCAGCAGCTTCTTCTTGGCTAGCGGAGGGGAGCAGTACTTC.

J is TRBJ1-1 and V is TRBV5-1, with no clear D. Per germline, CDR1 SGHRS and CDR2 YFSETQ. Trimming took 3 bases from V and 1 from J, leaving 10 bases between them. This CDR3 contains 14 residues. The CDR3 region is CASSWREGNTEAFF. DNA for the CDR3: TGCGCCAGCAGCTGGCGGGAGGGGAACACTGAAGCTTTCTTT.

The chain combines TRBV7-2 with TRBJ1-2; D is unclear. Germline V gene lookup returns CDR1 SGHTA and CDR2 FQGNSA. The CDR3 contains 16 residues. V was trimmed by 1 base and J by 5 bases, leaving 17 bases between them. The CDR3 region has the DNA TGTGCCAGCAGCTTAGGGATGGCACTAGTAGGGTATGGCTACACCTTC. As protein: CASSLGMALVGYGYTF.